This T cell receptor beta chain was sequenced during a study of T cell responses to AZD1222 COVID-19 vaccine. With regard to this clone: The antigen remains undetermined.

Method: immunoSEQ multiplex PCR; TCRdb's copy keeps in-frame clones and lacks some. The profile shows 110,000 to 150,000 clones, 92% of them singletons. The CDR3 runs 16 residues. V trimming: 1 base; J trimming: 0 bases; junction bases outside the gene matches: 1. Looked up from germline, CDR1 is SGHAT and CDR2 is FQNNGV. Study results and limitations: Spike-specific TCR breadth and depth were elevated following two AZD1222 doses. A mostly white British donor set with more females was recruited, and clonal diversity was possibly underestimated. Targeting of unmutated variant regions was reportedly seen in nearly half of spike-specific TCRs.

This clonotype originated in an adult in good health. The chain combines TRBV11-2 with TRBJ2-3, with 10 bases lining up with TRBD2. The specimen was peripheral blood, collected on day 0 of AZD1222 vaccination. The CDR3 loop is CASSLGTSGSTDTQYF. CDR3 in DNA: TGTGCCAGCAGCTTAGGGACTAGCGGTAGCACAGATACGCAGTATTTT.